The 8 T cell receptor beta chains below come from one sample, sequenced in a study of lymphopenia after photon versus proton radiotherapy. Method: immunoSEQ multiplex PCR; TCRdb's copy keeps in-frame clones and lacks some. The table has 160,000 or so clones, approximately 90% seen once; the top ten hold approximately 4.6%. The material was peripheral blood, obtained from a patient treated with photon-based radiotherapy. These receptors came from a man aged 45-60 years with gastric cancer.

The chain joins TRBV9 to TRBJ2-7; 9 bases align to TRBD2. CDR3 length equals 18 residues. Germline assignment: CDR1 SGDLS and CDR2 YYNGEE. J was trimmed by 2 bases and V by 0 bases; bases with no gene match: 12. The CDR3 loop reads CASSVGSGSILDPYEQYF. Here the CDR3 DNA reads TGTGCCAGCAGCGTAGGTAGCGGGAGTATCTTGGATCCCTACGAGCAGTACTTC.

This clone occurred a few times. The chain has TRBV7-2 and TRBJ2-1; D may match TRBD1 or TRBD2 (5 bases each). Trimming removed 1 base from V and 2 bases from J, with 9 bases in between. The CDR3 runs to 15 residues. Germline-derived CDR1 and CDR2 are SGHTA and FQGNSA. In DNA, the CDR3 is TGTGCCAGCAGCTTAGGGGGGAACCCCTACAATGAGCAGTTCTTC. Translating it yields CASSLGGNPYNEQFF.

The chain combines TRBV5-1 with TRBJ2-3, with TRBD2 identical over 9 bases. Germline-derived CDR1 and CDR2 are SGHRS and YFSETQ. This CDR3 is built from 16 residues. V shed 0 bases and J 8 bases; nucleotides not matched to a gene: 10. Written as DNA, the CDR3 is TGCGCCAGCAGCTTGGATGGCGGGAGGGTCCCTGGTACGCAGTATTTT. It translates to CASSLDGGRVPGTQYF.

V gene TRBV4-1 combines with J gene TRBJ2-2, with D tentatively TRBD2 (7 bases). Germline V gene sequence: CDR1 MGHRA, CDR2 YSYEKL. V lost 2 bases and J lost 5, with 15 bases in between. CDR3 size: 16 residues. The CDR3 DNA sequence: TGCGCCAGCAGCCAAAGAACCAGGGGAGGGACCGGGGAGCTGTTTTTT. Protein: CASSQRTRGGTGELFF.

The chain employs TRBV18 and TRBJ2-3; tentative D call: TRBD2 (6 bases). Germline-derived CDR1 and CDR2 are KGHSH and LQKENI. The V and J ends lost 0 bases and 2 bases respectively, with 12 bases between them. This CDR3 region has 16 residues. The CDR3, as DNA: TGTGCCAGCTCACCACCTAATCGGGGGTTCACAGATACGCAGTATTTT. Amino acids: CASSPPNRGFTDTQYF.

About this clone itself: A read error may produce the germline difference seen at one junction end. The chain combines TRBV29-1 with TRBJ2-3; D is possibly TRBD2 (5 bases). Germline values: CDR1 SQVTM, CDR2 ANQGSEA. CDR3 length equals 14 residues. In nucleotides, the CDR3 is TGCAGCGCTGAACGAGCGGACTCCACAGATACGCAGTATTTT. This codes for CSAERADSTDTQYF.

V gene TRBV5-1 combines with J gene TRBJ2-1; D might be TRBD2 (5 bases). The CDR3 extends over 16 amino acids. Germline V gives CDR1 SGHRS, CDR2 YFSETQ. Trimming cost V 2 bases and J 0 bases, with 12 bases left between them. CDR3 sequence reads: CASSFSGSSSYNEQFF. CDR3 nucleotide sequence: TGCGCCAGCAGCTTCAGTGGGAGTAGCTCCTACAATGAGCAGTTCTTC.

V gene TRBV5-6 combines with J gene TRBJ2-2; 9 bases fit TRBD2. The V segment lost 2 bases and the J segment 4 bases; nucleotides outside the gene matches: 0. Germline-derived CDR1 and CDR2 are SGHDT and YYEEEE. This CDR3 has 14 amino acids. The CDR3 DNA is TGTGCCAGCAGCTTAGCGGGAGGCACCGGGGAGCTGTTTTTT. Encoded protein: CASSLAGGTGELFF.